This passage covers 23 T cell receptor beta chains from one sample sequenced in a study of glioma-infiltrating T cells after dendritic cell vaccination. Method: immunoSEQ multiplex PCR; TCRdb's copy keeps in-frame clones and lacks some. This sample has approximately 50,000 clones, with about 89% found just once. Time point defined: after dendritic cell vaccination, including at tumor progression/relapse. Source: blood, taken after dendritic cell vaccination. All receptors derive from a human donor with glioblastoma.

The chain employs TRBV7-3 and TRBJ2-2; no clear D. V dropped 3 bases and J dropped 3 bases, with 8 bases sitting between them. The CDR3 is made up of 14 amino acids. CDR1 and CDR2 (germline): SGHTA, FQGTGA. CDR3 loop: CASSLGPYTGELFF. Written as DNA, the CDR3 is TGTGCCAGCAGCTTGGGCCCTTACACCGGGGAGCTGTTTTTT.

The CDR3 loop reads CAISGQGTGANVLTF. CDR3 bases: TGTGCCATCAGTGGACAGGGGACTGGGGCCAACGTCCTGACTTTC. The chain carries TRBV10-3 and TRBJ2-6; 8 nucleotides match TRBD1. This CDR3 has 15 amino acids. Germline CDR1 reads ENHRY; CDR2 reads SYGVKD. Losses at the gene ends were 4 bases for V and 2 bases for J; bases not matched to a gene: 1.

About this clone itself: The junction shows a germline mismatch at one end, possibly a read error. This chain joins TRBV7-7 and TRBJ2-1; TRBD2 agrees at 7 bases. Germline lookup yields CDR1 SSHAT and CDR2 FNYEAQ (reference sequence). The CDR3 is 14 amino acids. As DNA, the CDR3 is TGTGCTAGCAGCTTAGCGGGCAACTACAATGAGCAGTTCTTC. Residues: CASSLAGNYNEQFF.

The chain joins TRBV29-1 to TRBJ1-1, with TRBD1 matching 8 bases. CDR1 SQVTM and CDR2 ANQGSEA come from the germline V gene. With 4 bases clipped from V and 3 bases from J, the junction kept 22 bases outside the gene matches. CDR3 length equals 19 residues. The CDR3 reads CSVGEGGTGPLRAYTEAFF. DNA of the CDR3: TGCAGCGTTGGTGAGGGTGGGACAGGACCCCTACGAGCCTACACTGAAGCTTTCTTT. The full variable domain, completed using reference TRBV29-1 and TRBJ1-1, is SAVISQKPSRDICQRGTSLTIQCQVDSQVTMMFWYRQQPGQSLTLIATANQGSEATYESGFVIDKFPISRPNLTFSTLTVSNMSPEDSSIYLCSVGEGGTGPLRAYTEAFFGQGTRLTVV.

The CDR3 DNA follows: TGTGCCTGGAGTAGGGGACAGGGGTCAGCAATATCCTACGAGCAGTACTTC. It codes for CAWSRGQGSAISYEQYF. V gene TRBV30 combines with J gene TRBJ2-7, with TRBD1 identical over 10 bases. The junction had 11 bases not matched to a gene; V was cut back by 2 bases and J by 1 base. The CDR3 covers 17 residues. The germline CDR1 and CDR2 sequences are GTSNPN and SVGIG (reference sequence). Supplemented by reference TRBV30 and TRBJ2-7, the full variable domain reads SQTIHQWPATLVQPVGSPLSLECTVEGTSNPNLYWYRQAAGRGLQLLFYSVGIGQISSEVPQNLSASRPQDRQFILSSKKLLLSDSGFYLCAWSRGQGSAISYEQYFGPGTRLTVT.

This clone appeared once. The J gene is TRBJ1-2, the V gene TRBV7-2, with a weak D call TRBD1 (6 bases). Germline V gene lookup returns CDR1 SGHTA and CDR2 FQGNSA. Trimming took off 3 bases at V and 6 bases at J, with 17 bases between the two ends. This CDR3 spans 15 amino acids. CDR3 DNA sequence: TGTGCCAGCAGCTTGGAACAGGGCCCGAGCGATGGCTACACCTTC. It codes for CASSLEQGPSDGYTF.

This chain joins TRBV2 and TRBJ1-5; TRBD1 aligns across 10 bases. This CDR3 has 15 residues. Per the germline V gene, CDR1 is SNHLY and CDR2 is FYNNEI. The V and J ends lost 7 bases and 6 bases, in that order; junction bases with no gene match: 9. The CDR3 spells CASKPGQGDVQPQHF. CDR3 sequence (DNA): TGTGCCAGCAAGCCCGGACAGGGGGACGTTCAGCCCCAGCATTTT.

The rearrangement joins TRBV6-5 to TRBJ1-6; 8 bases match TRBD1. V lost 5 bases and J lost 7; bases outside the gene matches: 7. Germline V gene lookup returns CDR1 MNHEY and CDR2 SVGAGI. This CDR3 region has 15 residues. Here the CDR3 reads CASSTSQGGNSPLHF. For the CDR3, the DNA is TGTGCCAGCAGTACCTCACAGGGGGGGAATTCACCCCTCCACTTT.

This clone appeared once. This sequence joins TRBV4-3 and TRBJ2-1; 7 nucleotides agree with TRBD1. The CDR3 spans 17 residues. V lost 4 bases and J lost 0; bases outside the gene matches: 9. The germline V gene has CDR1 LGHNA and CDR2 YSLEER. For the CDR3, the DNA is TGCGCCAGCAGCCGATCACCAGGGGGTCTCTCCTACAATGAGCAGTTCTTC. It specifies CASSRSPGGLSYNEQFF.

The sample holds a few counts of this clone. The gene calls are TRBV5-1 and TRBJ2-3; D is perhaps TRBD2 (6 bases). V was trimmed by 0 bases and J by 1 base, leaving 12 bases between them. This CDR3 has 16 amino acids. CDR1 and CDR2 from the germline V gene are SGHRS and YFSETQ. The CDR3 DNA sequence: TGCGCCAGCAGCTTGGGCGGGACCCATGGCACAGATACGCAGTATTTT. Amino acid sequence: CASSLGGTHGTDTQYF.

The chain is built from TRBV19 and TRBJ2-1, with TRBD2 as a possible D gene (5 bases). The CDR3 is 15 amino acids. CDR1 and CDR2 from the germline V gene are LNHDA and SQIVND (reference sequence). Trimming cost V 5 bases and J 0 bases, with 11 bases left between them. CDR3 nucleotide sequence: TGTGCCAGTAGTTTGGCGGGTAGCTCCTACAATGAGCAGTTCTTC. Its protein product is CASSLAGSSYNEQFF.

This chain connects TRBV19 to TRBJ1-2, with unresolved D. Germline V gene lookup returns CDR1 LNHDA and CDR2 SQIVND (reference sequence). This CDR3 contains 14 residues. Trimming shortened V by 6 bases and J by 5 bases, and 16 bases separated the two germline ends. The CDR3 DNA is TGTGCCAGTAGGGACTTAAAACGATTGTATGGCTACACCTTC. Translated: CASRDLKRLYGYTF.

The chain links TRBV5-1 to TRBJ2-1; D might be TRBD2 (5 bases). V lost 4 bases and J lost 5, with 7 bases in between. The CDR3 sequence is 12 residues long. Germline V lookup: CDR1 SGHRS, CDR2 YFSETQ. CDR3 nucleotides: TGCGCCAGCAGCACGACTAACAATGAGCAGTTCTTC. Its protein product is CASSTTNNEQFF.

The CDR3: CASNTGQGVYGYTF. CDR3 coding DNA: TGTGCCAGCAACACGGGACAGGGAGTTTATGGCTACACCTTC. The rearrangement links TRBV5-4 to TRBJ1-2, with TRBD1 matching over 9 bases. This CDR3 region has 14 residues. Germline CDR1 reads SGHNT; CDR2 reads YYREEE (reference sequence). Losses at the gene ends were 6 bases for V and 5 bases for J; bases not matched to a gene: 8.

J is TRBJ2-1 and V is TRBV27; D uncertain. Germline V gene data show CDR1 as MNHEY and CDR2 as SMNVEV (reference sequence). CDR3 size: 15 residues. Between the trimmed V and J ends, which lost 5 bases and 1 base, there was a span of 12 bases. The CDR3 region has the DNA TGTGCCAGCAGTCCGTCGGCGGAATCCTACAATGAGCAGTTCTTC. Translating gives CASSPSAESYNEQFF.

The chain joins TRBV27 to TRBJ2-5, with 15 bases aligning to TRBD2. The germline V gene has CDR1 MNHEY and CDR2 SMNVEV (reference sequence). The V and J ends lost 6 bases and 4 bases, in that order; junction bases with no gene match: 21. The CDR3 extends over 21 amino acids. CDR3: CASSPNFGRWTSGRALETQYF. Here the CDR3 DNA reads TGTGCCAGCAGCCCAAATTTTGGACGTTGGACTAGCGGGAGGGCTCTAGAGACCCAGTACTTC.

V and J are TRBV9 and TRBJ2-7, with D unresolved. There are 10 residues in the CDR3. Germline V lookup: CDR1 SGDLS, CDR2 YYNGEE. V lost 6 bases and J 3 bases, leaving 4 bases between the germline ends. CDR3 protein: CASIHYEQYF. The CDR3, as DNA: TGTGCCAGCATCCACTACGAGCAGTACTTC.

The rearrangement joins TRBV5-6 to TRBJ1-3, with D perhaps matching TRBD1 (6 bases). V shed 4 bases and J shed 0 bases, with 14 bases lying between them. This CDR3 comprises 16 residues. The germline V gene has CDR1 SGHDT and CDR2 YYEEEE. Here the CDR3 reads CASSPTGSSSGNTIYF. CDR3 DNA sequence: TGTGCCAGCAGCCCAACAGGGTCGAGCTCTGGAAACACCATATATTTT. Using reference TRBV5-6 and TRBJ1-3 for the parts outside the CDR3, the full variable domain is DAGVTQSPTHLIKTRGQQVTLRCSPKSGHDTVSWYQQALGQGPQFIFQYYEEEERQRGNFPDRFSGHQFPNYSSELNVNALLLGDSALYLCASSPTGSSSGNTIYFGEGSWLTVV.

The J gene is TRBJ2-2, the V gene TRBV7-2, with D perhaps TRBD1 (6 bases). Trimming removed 6 bases from V and 1 base from J, with 9 bases in between. This CDR3 contains 14 residues. Germline V gene lookup returns CDR1 SGHTA and CDR2 FQGNSA. CDR3 protein: CASSETGNTGELFF. The CDR3 nucleotides are TGTGCCAGCAGTGAGACAGGGAACACCGGGGAGCTGTTTTTT. Full variable domain (remainder filled in from reference TRBV7-2 and TRBJ2-2): GAGVSQSPSNKVTEKGKDVELRCDPISGHTALYWYRQSLGQGLEFLIYFQGNSAPDKSGLPSDRFSAERTGGSVSTLTIQRTQQEDSAVYLCASSETGNTGELFFGEGSRLTVL.

The gene calls are TRBV5-1 and TRBJ1-2, with D perhaps matching TRBD1 (6 bases). The CDR3 is made up of 16 amino acids. Trimming took off 1 base at V and 8 bases at J, with 21 bases between the two ends. Germline-derived CDR1 and CDR2 are SGHRS and YFSETQ. As DNA, the CDR3 is TGCGCCAGCAGCTTGTACCCCCCAACAGGGAGGGGCGGCTACACCTTC. It encodes CASSLYPPTGRGGYTF.

The chain links TRBV5-4 to TRBJ1-1; a weak D match, TRBD1 (5 bases). Germline V gene lookup returns CDR1 SGHNT and CDR2 YYREEE (reference sequence). The CDR3 is 15 amino acids. The V end was cut by 0 bases, the J end by 3 bases, with 12 bases between. The CDR3 is CASSLAADIDTEAFF. The CDR3 DNA reads TGTGCCAGCAGCTTGGCCGCGGACATTGACACTGAAGCTTTCTTT.

The rearrangement uses TRBV28 and TRBJ1-1; 7 positions agree with TRBD1. The CDR3 sequence is 14 residues long. Per germline, CDR1 MDHEN and CDR2 SYDVKM. The J segment lost 1 base and the V segment lost 7 bases, leaving 6 bases of the junction unmatched. The CDR3 reads CASNEGAQNTEAFF. As DNA, the CDR3 is TGTGCCAGCAATGAGGGGGCGCAGAACACTGAAGCTTTCTTT.

J is TRBJ2-7 and V is TRBV11-2, with a weak D call TRBD2 (6 bases). CDR1 and CDR2 (germline): SGHAT, FQNNGV. V lost 8 bases and J 6 bases, leaving 20 bases between the germline ends. The CDR3 is 14 residues long. The CDR3: CASAPGGGIGEQYF. In DNA form, the CDR3 reads TGTGCCAGCGCCCCCGGCGGAGGGATTGGCGAGCAGTACTTC. Supplemented by reference TRBV11-2 and TRBJ2-7, the full variable domain reads EAGVAQSPRYKIIEKRQSVAFWCNPISGHATLYWYQQILGQGPKLLIQFQNNGVVDDSQLPKDRFSAERLKGVDSTLKIQPAKLEDSAVYLCASAPGGGIGEQYFGPGTRLTVT.